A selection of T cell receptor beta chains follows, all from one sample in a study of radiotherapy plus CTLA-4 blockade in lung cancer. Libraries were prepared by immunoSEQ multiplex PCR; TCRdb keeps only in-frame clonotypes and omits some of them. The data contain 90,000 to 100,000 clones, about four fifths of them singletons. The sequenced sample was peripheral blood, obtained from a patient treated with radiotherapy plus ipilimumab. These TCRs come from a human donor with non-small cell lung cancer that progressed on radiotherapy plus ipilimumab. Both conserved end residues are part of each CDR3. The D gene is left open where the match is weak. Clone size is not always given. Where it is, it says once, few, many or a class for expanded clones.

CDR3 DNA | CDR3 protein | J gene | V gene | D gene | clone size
TGCAGTGTCTACGGGGGAGAGACTCAGTACTTC | CSVYGGETQYF | TRBJ2-5 | TRBV20-1 | NA | NA
TGTGCCACCAGCAGGTACCCTCCGGGACAGCCGTACAATGAGCAGTTCTTC | CATSRYPPGQPYNEQFF | TRBJ2-1 | TRBV15 | TRBD1 | NA
TGTGCCATAGCCGGGACGCAGCTCACCGGGGAGCTGTTTTTT | CAIAGTQLTGELFF | TRBJ2-2 | TRBV10-3 | NA | NA
TGCGCCAGCAGCTTGGAAGGGCTAGACACTGAAGCTTTCTTT | CASSLEGLDTEAFF | TRBJ1-1 | TRBV5-1 | NA | NA
TGTGCCAGCAGAGCTCAGACTAGCGGGAATGAGCAGTTCTTC | CASRAQTSGNEQFF | TRBJ2-1 | TRBV6-1 | TRBD2 | few
TGTGCCAGCAGCCCAGGCCCTCAGGCCACAGATACGCAGTATTTT | CASSPGPQATDTQYF | TRBJ2-3 | TRBV9 | NA | NA
TGTGCCAGCAGCTTAGCAGCCGCGGGCAACAATGAGCAGTTCTTC | CASSLAAAGNNEQFF | TRBJ2-1 | TRBV7-8 | NA | NA
TGTGCCAGCAGTGACCAAGGCCACGAGCAGTACTTC | CASSDQGHEQYF | TRBJ2-7 | TRBV2 | NA | NA
TGTGCCAGCAGCGTGGCCCGACTAGCGGGCACAGATACGCAGTATTTT | CASSVARLAGTDTQYF | TRBJ2-3 | TRBV7-3 | TRBD2 | NA
TGCGCCAGCACCCCTAGACCCCAGGCCACAGATACGCAGTATTTT | CASTPRPQATDTQYF | TRBJ2-3 | TRBV5-1 | NA | NA
TGTGCCAGCAGTTTTCTCAGAGTCGGGACTTTAAACAATGAGCAGTTCTTC | CASSFLRVGTLNNEQFF | TRBJ2-1 | TRBV27 | NA | NA
TGTGCCAGCAGTGATGACAGCGGTTCTGAAGCTTTCTTT | CASSDDSGSEAFF | TRBJ1-1 | TRBV25-1 | NA | NA
TGTGCCAGCAGTTACGGACAGGGGAATAATGAAAAACTGTTTTTT | CASSYGQGNNEKLFF | TRBJ1-4 | TRBV27 | TRBD1 | NA
TGTGCCAGCAGCTTAGGCGGGAGACCGATCCCCCTAGAGACCCAGTACTTC | CASSLGGRPIPLETQYF | TRBJ2-5 | TRBV7-2 | TRBD2 | NA
TGTGCCAGTAGTCTCCCACAGGGGGCTGGGCAGCCCCAGCATTTT | CASSLPQGAGQPQHF | TRBJ1-5 | TRBV19 | TRBD1 | NA
TGTGCCAGCAGCTTAAGGAGCGACAGGGGGCAATATTCCAAGGAGACCCAGTACTTC | CASSLRSDRGQYSKETQYF | TRBJ2-5 | TRBV7-2 | TRBD1 | NA
TGTGCCAGCAGGTTCGAACTAGCTGGCACAGATACGCAGTATTTT | CASRFELAGTDTQYF | TRBJ2-3 | TRBV2 | NA | NA
TGTGCCAGCCAGTCACAGGGATCTAGCACAGATACGCAGTATTTT | CASQSQGSSTDTQYF | TRBJ2-3 | TRBV2 | NA | NA
TGTGCCAGTAGAAATCAAGACACAGATACGCAGTATTTT | CASRNQDTDTQYF | TRBJ2-3 | TRBV19 | NA | NA
TGTGCCAGTATGGGGACAGGGACCTATGGCTACACCTTC | CASMGTGTYGYTF | TRBJ1-2 | TRBV19 | TRBD1 | few
TGCAGCGCGGCTCAGTGGGGGAGGGCTGAGACCCAGTACTTC | CSAAQWGRAETQYF | TRBJ2-5 | TRBV29-1 | TRBD2 | NA
TGTGCCAGCAGCCGGGGACAGGGGAACACCGGGGAGCTGTTTTTT | CASSRGQGNTGELFF | TRBJ2-2 | TRBV6-6 | TRBD1 | NA